This note documents a single TCR beta chain sequence. Its antigen remains unidentified. Per-nucleotide qualities are absent, and no much larger clonotype sits a single base away. Every donor was a healthy Caucasian. The twin cohort comprised three pairs of female monozygotic twins, all aged about 18 to 29 years. The RNA used for TCR libraries was isolated from peripheral blood mononuclear cells. The sample belongs to a study of identical twins (TCRdb year 2016). In the study overall: The study deep-sequenced TCR alpha and beta repertoires from monozygotic twins, unrelated adults of various ages and cord blood to test whether fetal clonotypes persist. To rule out contamination, replicate twin experiments were performed at different times with different library preparation protocols. The paper's findings and limits, for the study overall: Zero-insertion analyses could be partly confounded by invariant T cells such as MAIT and iNKT, although diverse VJ usage argued against such confounding for most clonotypes. Compared with coincidental sharing between unrelated individuals, an excess of low generation-probability sequences was observed among out-of-frame TCR alpha sequences shared between twins. Because the same donors could not be followed over many years, conclusions were based on cross-sectional statistical analysis. In monozygotic twins, out-of-frame TCR alpha sharing was systematically underestimated by recombination models, although the models agreed with sharing between unrelated individuals. In beta out-of-frame sequences, excess twin sharing was weaker, because having fewer shared sequences lowered the signal-to-noise ratio. Abundant cord blood beta clonotypes had fewer insertions, young adult naive repertoires showed a similar but weaker trend, and memory repertoires showed no such trend.

There are 16 amino acids in the CDR3, from cysteine to phenylalanine inclusive. Only the CDR3 DNA is retained, 48 bases long and in frame from the first base. V and J are truncated by 1 base and 4 bases respectively, leaving an intervening sequence of 14 bases. The germline V gene yields MDHEN for CDR1 and SYDVKM for CDR2. Libraries were made using 5' RACE. Sequencing was carried out with an Illumina HiSeq 2000. Template switching added a universal primer binding site, and the final cDNA carried a unique molecular identifier that allowed TCR cDNA molecules to be counted accurately. Specific primers in the conserved constant-segment region were used to synthesize first-strand cDNA for TCR alpha and beta chains. To control for contamination, every cDNA library was double barcoded, receiving both a SMART-Mk sample barcode and Illumina barcodes. TruSeq adapter sequences and Illumina sample barcodes were added in two successive PCR steps. TCR alpha and beta cDNA libraries were sequenced on the Illumina HiSeq platform with custom primers. The authors processed their data as follows. MiGEC was used to process raw reads and extract unique molecular identifiers, and MiXCR was used to find CDR3 positions. Recombination models were inferred per individual with the repgenHMM and IGoR tools using an EM algorithm. Shared clonotype analysis was performed with the tcR package in R, normalizing sharing by the product of cloneset sizes. To study raw recombination without the effects of thymic and clonal selection, out-of-frame nonproductive sequences were analyzed. TCRdb reprocessing: public reads trimmed at Q25 with fastp, clones called with MiXCR, in-frame beta chains kept. Rows with one shared CDR3 protein collapse into an entry with the most common genes and DNA. The authors' filters were not applied to this entry. This sample gives 650,000 to 750,000 distinct CDR3 sequences in total; approximately 22% of them show up just once. 4% to 5.5% of the sample rests with the top ten.

These data also formed part of another study, on T cells expressing NK-cell markers. The second paper further reports: TCR beta-chain repertoires were profiled in sorted CD3+CD56+NKG2C+, CD3+CD56+NKG2C- and CD3+CD56-NKG2C+ T-cell subsets from several donors. Seven of the eight sequenced donors were HCMV-seropositive and one was HCMV-seronegative. In several experiments an anti-gammadeltaTCR antibody was added to restrict sorting to alphabetaTCR-expressing T cells. In 6 or 7 donors, the dominant CD3+CD56+NKG2C+ clonotypes ranked among the top 10 CD8+ clonotypes, making up about 1.0-8% of CD8+ T cells. Those dominant clonotypes were again the most abundant among CD3+CD56-NKG2C+ cells in a few donors, at roughly 25-65%. It remained unclear whether the expanded NKG2C-expressing T cell clones were specific for HCMV antigens. All eight donors whose samples were sequenced were randomly selected healthy volunteers, three of them men and five women. HCMV serostatus was determined by detecting HCMV-specific IgG in serum with a commercial ELISA kit. Bulk peripheral blood T-cell repertoires were additionally sequenced from unsorted PBMC for over five donors. Reads were demultiplexed and grouped by UMI with MIGEC, and clonotypes were assembled and quantified with MiTCR. To remove erroneous sequences, TCR cDNA sequences were retained only when supported by two or more reads. The tcR package was used for downstream repertoire analysis, with clonotypes matched between fractions based on CDR3 nucleotide sequence plus V segment. VDJmatch was used to annotate antigen specificity against VDJdb, with one amino acid substitution allowed in CDR3.

What was sequenced was PBMCs. This sequence was found in a woman aged 18-29 years in good health. The chain is assembled from TRBV28 and TRBJ2-4; a tentative D match to TRBD2 spans 5 bases. The bases read TGTGCCAGCAGTTTATATTCGGGTAGCGTAAAAAACATTCAGTACTTC. Its protein product is CASSLYSGSVKNIQYF.